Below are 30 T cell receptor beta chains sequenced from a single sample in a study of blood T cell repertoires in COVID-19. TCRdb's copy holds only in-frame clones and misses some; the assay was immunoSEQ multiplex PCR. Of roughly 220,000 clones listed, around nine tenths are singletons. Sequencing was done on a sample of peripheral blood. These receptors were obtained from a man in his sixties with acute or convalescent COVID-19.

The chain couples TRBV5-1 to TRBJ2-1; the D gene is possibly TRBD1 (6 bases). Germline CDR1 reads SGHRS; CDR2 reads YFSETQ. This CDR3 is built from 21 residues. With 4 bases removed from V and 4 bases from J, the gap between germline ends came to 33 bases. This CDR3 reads CASSLIWTAYQQATRYNEQFF. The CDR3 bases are TGCGCCAGCAGCCTGATTTGGACAGCATATCAACAGGCCACCAGGTACAATGAGCAGTTCTTC.

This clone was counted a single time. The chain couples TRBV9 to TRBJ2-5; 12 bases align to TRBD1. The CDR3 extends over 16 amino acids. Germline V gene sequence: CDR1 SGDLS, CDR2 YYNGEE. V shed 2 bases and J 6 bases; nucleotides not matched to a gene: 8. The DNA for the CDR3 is TGTGCCAGCAGCGTCTTCGGGACAGGGGGCCCGAAGACCCAGTACTTC. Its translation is CASSVFGTGGPKTQYF.

This chain's CDR3 is CASSPPGGLGQGRGTEAFF. CDR3 in DNA: TGCGCCAGCAGCCCCCCGGGGGGTTTGGGACAGGGTCGGGGCACTGAAGCTTTCTTT. This rearrangement joins TRBV4-1 to TRBJ1-1, with 9 bases identical to TRBD1. This CDR3 contains 19 residues. The trim removed 4 bases at V and 4 bases at J, leaving 19 bases unmatched. The germline V gene encodes CDR1 MGHRA and CDR2 YSYEKL.

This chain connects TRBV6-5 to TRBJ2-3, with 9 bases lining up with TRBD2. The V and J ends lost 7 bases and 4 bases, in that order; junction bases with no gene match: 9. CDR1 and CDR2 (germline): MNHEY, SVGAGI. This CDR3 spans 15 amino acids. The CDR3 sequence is CASMLRGGISDTQYF. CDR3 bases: TGTGCCAGCATGCTGCGGGGGGGCATATCAGATACGCAGTATTTT.

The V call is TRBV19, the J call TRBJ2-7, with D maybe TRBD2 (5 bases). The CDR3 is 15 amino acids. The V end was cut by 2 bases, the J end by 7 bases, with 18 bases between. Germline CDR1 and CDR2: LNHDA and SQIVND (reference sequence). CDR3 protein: CASSIQNGRTGEQYF. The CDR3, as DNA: TGTGCCAGTAGTATACAAAATGGACGGACGGGGGAGCAGTACTTC.

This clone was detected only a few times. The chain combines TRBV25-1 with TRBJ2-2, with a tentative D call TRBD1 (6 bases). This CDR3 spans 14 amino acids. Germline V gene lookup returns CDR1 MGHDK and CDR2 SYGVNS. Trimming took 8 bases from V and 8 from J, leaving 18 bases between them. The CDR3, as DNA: TGTGCCAGCCGCCGCCAGGGGACGCTTGGGGAGCTGTTTTTT. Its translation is CASRRQGTLGELFF.

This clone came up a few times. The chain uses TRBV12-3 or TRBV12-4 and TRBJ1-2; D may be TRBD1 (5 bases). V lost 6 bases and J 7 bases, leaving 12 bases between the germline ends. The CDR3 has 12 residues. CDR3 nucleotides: TGTGCCAGCAGAGACGGGGGGAGTGGCTACACCTTC. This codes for CASRDGGSGYTF.

CDR3 in DNA: TGTGCCAGCTCACGTGGGCCTCCAACTAATGAAAAACTGTTTTTT. It yields the protein CASSRGPPTNEKLFF. The chain combines TRBV18 with TRBJ1-4; D is undetermined. The germline V gene encodes CDR1 KGHSH and CDR2 LQKENI. This CDR3 comprises 15 residues. The germline V and J ends were trimmed by 4 bases and 0 bases, with 9 bases remaining between them.

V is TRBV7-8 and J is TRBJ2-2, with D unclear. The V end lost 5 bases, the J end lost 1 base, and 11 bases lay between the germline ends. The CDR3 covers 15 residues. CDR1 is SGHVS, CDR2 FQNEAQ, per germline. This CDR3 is CASSTPVLNTGELFF. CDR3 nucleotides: TGTGCCAGCAGCACACCCGTATTGAACACCGGGGAGCTGTTTTTT.

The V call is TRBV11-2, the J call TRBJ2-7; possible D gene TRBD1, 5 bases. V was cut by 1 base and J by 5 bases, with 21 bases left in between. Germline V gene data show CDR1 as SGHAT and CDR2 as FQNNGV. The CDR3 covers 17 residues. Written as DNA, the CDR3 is TGTGCCAGCAGCTTAGCGCCCTCCGGTGGGGCAGGTAACGAGCAGTACTTC. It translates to CASSLAPSGGAGNEQYF. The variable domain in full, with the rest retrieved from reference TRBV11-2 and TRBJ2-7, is EAGVAQSPRYKIIEKRQSVAFWCNPISGHATLYWYQQILGQGPKLLIQFQNNGVVDDSQLPKDRFSAERLKGVDSTLKIQPAKLEDSAVYLCASSLAPSGGAGNEQYFGPGTRLTVT.

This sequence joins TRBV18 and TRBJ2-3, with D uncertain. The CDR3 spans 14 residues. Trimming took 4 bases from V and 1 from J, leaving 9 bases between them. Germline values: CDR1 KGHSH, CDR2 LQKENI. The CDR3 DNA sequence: TGTGCCAGCTCACAGGCTAGTGGCACAGATACGCAGTATTTT. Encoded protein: CASSQASGTDTQYF.

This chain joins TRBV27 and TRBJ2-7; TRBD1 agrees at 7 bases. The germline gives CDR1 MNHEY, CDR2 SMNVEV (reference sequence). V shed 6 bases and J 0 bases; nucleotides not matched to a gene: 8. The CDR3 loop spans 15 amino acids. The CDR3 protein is CASSIGQVSSYEQYF. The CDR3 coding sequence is TGTGCCAGCAGCATCGGACAGGTGAGCTCCTACGAGCAGTACTTC.

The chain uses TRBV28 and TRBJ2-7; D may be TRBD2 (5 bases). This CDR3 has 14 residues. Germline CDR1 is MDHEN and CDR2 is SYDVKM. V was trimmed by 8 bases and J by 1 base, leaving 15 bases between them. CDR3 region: CASAVRGGSYEQYF. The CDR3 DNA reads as TGTGCCAGCGCTGTTCGCGGAGGTTCCTACGAGCAGTACTTC.

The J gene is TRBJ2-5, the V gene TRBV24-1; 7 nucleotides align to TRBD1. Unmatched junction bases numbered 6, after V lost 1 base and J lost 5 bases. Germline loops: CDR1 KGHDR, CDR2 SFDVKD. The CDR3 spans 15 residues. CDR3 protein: CATSDLQGSRETQYF. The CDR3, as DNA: TGTGCCACCAGTGATTTACAGGGGTCCCGGGAGACCCAGTACTTC.

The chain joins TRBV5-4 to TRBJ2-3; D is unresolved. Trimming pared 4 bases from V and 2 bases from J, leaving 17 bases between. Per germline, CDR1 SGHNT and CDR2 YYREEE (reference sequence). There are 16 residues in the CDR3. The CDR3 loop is CASSPGLAVFTDTQYF. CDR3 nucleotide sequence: TGTGCCAGCAGCCCTGGTTTGGCTGTTTTCACAGATACGCAGTATTTT.

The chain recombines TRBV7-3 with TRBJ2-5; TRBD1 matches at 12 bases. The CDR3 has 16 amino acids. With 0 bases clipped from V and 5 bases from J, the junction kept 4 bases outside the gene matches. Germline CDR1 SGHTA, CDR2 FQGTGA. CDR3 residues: CASSLTGTGGGETQYF. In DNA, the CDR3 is TGTGCCAGCAGCTTAACCGGGACAGGGGGCGGCGAGACCCAGTACTTC.

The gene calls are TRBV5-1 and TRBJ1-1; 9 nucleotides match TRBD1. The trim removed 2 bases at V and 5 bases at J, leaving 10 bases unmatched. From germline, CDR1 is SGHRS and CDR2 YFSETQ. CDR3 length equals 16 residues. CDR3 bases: TGCGCCAGCAGCTTACCTGAACAGGGGGCAGAAACTGAAGCTTTCTTT. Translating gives CASSLPEQGAETEAFF. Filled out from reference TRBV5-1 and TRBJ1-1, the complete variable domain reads KAGVTQTPRYLIKTRGQQVTLSCSPISGHRSVSWYQQTPGQGLQFLFEYFSETQRNKGNFPGRFSGRQFSNSRSEMNVSTLELGDSALYLCASSLPEQGAETEAFFGQGTRLTVV.

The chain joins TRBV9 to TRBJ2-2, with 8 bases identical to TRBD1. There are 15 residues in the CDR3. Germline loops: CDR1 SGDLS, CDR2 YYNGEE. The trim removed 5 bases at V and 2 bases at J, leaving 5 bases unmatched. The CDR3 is CASRPQGANTGELFF. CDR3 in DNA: TGTGCCAGCAGGCCTCAGGGGGCCAACACCGGGGAGCTGTTTTTT.

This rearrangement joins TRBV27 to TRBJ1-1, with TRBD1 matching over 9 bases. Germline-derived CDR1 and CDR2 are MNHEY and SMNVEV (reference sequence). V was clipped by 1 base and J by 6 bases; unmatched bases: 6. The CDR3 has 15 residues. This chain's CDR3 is CASSLWAGQGPEAFF. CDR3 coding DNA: TGTGCCAGCAGTTTATGGGCGGGACAGGGCCCTGAAGCTTTCTTT.

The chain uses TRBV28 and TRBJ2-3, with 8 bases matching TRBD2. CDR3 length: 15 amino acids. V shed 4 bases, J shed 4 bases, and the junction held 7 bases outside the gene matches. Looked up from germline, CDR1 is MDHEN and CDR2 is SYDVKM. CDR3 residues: CASSSAGGGPDTQYF. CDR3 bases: TGTGCCAGCAGTTCCGCGGGAGGTGGCCCAGATACGCAGTATTTT.

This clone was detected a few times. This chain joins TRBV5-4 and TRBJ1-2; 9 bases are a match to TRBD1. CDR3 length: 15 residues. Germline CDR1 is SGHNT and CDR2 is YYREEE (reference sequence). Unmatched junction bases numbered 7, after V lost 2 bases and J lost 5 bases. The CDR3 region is CASSLEDRGQYGYTF. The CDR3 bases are TGTGCCAGCAGCTTAGAGGACAGGGGCCAGTATGGCTACACCTTC.

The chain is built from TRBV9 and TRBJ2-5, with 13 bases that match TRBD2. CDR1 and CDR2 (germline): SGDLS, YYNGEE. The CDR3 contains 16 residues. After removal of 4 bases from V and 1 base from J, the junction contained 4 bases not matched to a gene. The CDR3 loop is CASSSRTSGGQETQYF. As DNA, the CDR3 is TGTGCCAGCAGCTCACGGACTAGCGGGGGCCAAGAGACCCAGTACTTC.

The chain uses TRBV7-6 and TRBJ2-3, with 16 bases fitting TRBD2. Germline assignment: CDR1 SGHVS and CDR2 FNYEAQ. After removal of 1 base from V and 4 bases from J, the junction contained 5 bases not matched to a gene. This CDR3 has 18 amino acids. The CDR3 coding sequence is TGTGCCAGCAGCTTAGAACCGGGACTAGCGGGGGGGGCAGATACGCAGTATTTT. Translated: CASSLEPGLAGGADTQYF.

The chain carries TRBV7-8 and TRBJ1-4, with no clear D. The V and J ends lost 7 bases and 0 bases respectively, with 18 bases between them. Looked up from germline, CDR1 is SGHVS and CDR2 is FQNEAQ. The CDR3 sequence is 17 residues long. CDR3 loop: CASTPAAGSATNEKLFF. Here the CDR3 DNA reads TGTGCCAGCACTCCAGCGGCGGGGAGCGCAACTAATGAAAAACTGTTTTTT.

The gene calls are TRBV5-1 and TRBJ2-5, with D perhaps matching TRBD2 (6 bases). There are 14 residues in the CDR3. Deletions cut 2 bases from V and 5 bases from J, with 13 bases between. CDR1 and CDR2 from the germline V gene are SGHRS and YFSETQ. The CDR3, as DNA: TGCGCCAGCAGCTTCAGACTAGTCGGGGAGACCCAGTACTTC. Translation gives CASSFRLVGETQYF.

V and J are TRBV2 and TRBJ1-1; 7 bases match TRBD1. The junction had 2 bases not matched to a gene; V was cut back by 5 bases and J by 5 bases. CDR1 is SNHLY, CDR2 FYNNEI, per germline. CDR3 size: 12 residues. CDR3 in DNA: TGTGCCAGCAGTAACAGGGGAACTGAAGCTTTCTTT. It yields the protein CASSNRGTEAFF.

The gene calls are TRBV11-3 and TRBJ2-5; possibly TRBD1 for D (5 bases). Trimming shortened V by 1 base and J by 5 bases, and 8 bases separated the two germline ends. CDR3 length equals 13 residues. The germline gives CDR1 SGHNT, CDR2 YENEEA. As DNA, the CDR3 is TGTGCCAGCAGCTTAGGGACAACGGAGACCCAGTACTTC. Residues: CASSLGTTETQYF.

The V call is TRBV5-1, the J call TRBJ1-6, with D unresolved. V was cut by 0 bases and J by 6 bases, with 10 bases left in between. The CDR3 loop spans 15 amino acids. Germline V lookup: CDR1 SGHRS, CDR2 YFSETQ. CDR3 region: CASSLEGRGNSPLHF. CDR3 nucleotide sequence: TGCGCCAGCAGCTTGGAAGGGAGAGGTAATTCACCCCTCCACTTT.

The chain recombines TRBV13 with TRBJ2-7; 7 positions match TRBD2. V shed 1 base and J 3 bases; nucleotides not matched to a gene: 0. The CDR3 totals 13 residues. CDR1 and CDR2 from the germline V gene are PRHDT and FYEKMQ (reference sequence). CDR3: CASSLAGGYEQYF. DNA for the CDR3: TGTGCCAGCAGCTTAGCGGGGGGCTACGAGCAGTACTTC. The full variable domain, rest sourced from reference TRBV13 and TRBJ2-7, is AAGVIQSPRHLIKEKRETATLKCYPIPRHDTVYWYQQGPGQDPQFLISFYEKMQSDKGSIPDRFSAQQFSDYHSELNMSSLELGDSALYFCASSLAGGYEQYFGPGTRLTVT.

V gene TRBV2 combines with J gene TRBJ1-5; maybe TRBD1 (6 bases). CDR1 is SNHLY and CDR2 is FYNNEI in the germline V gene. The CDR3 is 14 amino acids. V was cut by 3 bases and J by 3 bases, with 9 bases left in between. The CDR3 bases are TGTGCCAGCAGTGAGACAGGTTACAATCAGCCCCAGCATTTT. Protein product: CASSETGYNQPQHF. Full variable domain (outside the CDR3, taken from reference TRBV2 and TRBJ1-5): EPEVTQTPSHQVTQMGQEVILRCVPISNHLYFYWYRQILGQKVEFLVSFYNNEISEKSEIFDDQFSVERPDGSNFTLKIRSTKLEDSAMYFCASSETGYNQPQHFGDGTRLSIL.